The entry below gives a single T cell receptor (beta chain) sequence along with its context. Its antigen is currently not known. Per-nucleotide qualities are absent, and no much larger clonotype sits a single base away. The data are from a study of blood T cell repertoires in COVID-19 (TCRdb year 2020). About the investigation overall: Samples from collaborators originated in the United States, Italy and Spain and spanned both the acute and convalescent phases of COVID-19. The repertoires were made available in a free public database intended to serve as a resource for research on the immune response to SARS-CoV-2. Samples were obtained from the ongoing ImmuneRACE study (first 160 participants) and from 1,000 to 1,500 subjects provided by 6 global collaborators. The prospective study material was composed of cDNA or gDNA derived from T cells, B-cell-depleted T cells, or PBMCs. The sample metadata nearly always contained a de-identified subject ID, COVID-19 status, age in years and sex. HLA class I and class II types, where available, came from metadata supplied by the sample provider rather than from assay-based typing. The dataset comprised deeply sampled blood TCRbeta repertoires from subjects exposed to, actively infected with, or recovered from COVID-19.

Whole blood was collected in K2EDTA tubes by collaborating institutions according to the institutions' own protocols. For TCRbeta analysis, collaborators shipped samples in one of three forms: frozen whole blood, isolated PBMCs, or DNA extracted from either of those sample types. Results and caveats for the whole study, not just this receptor: How much clinical and demographic metadata was included differed by source and by participant, and the metadata was provided uncurated.

TCRbeta CDR3 regions were amplified from genomic DNA using the immunoSEQ Assay, a bias-controlled multiplex PCR. The authors' pipeline ran thus. The number of nucleated cells in each sample was estimated from the amplification of reference gene primers within the assay. Sequence reads were collapsed and filtered to measure the absolute abundance of every unique TCRbeta CDR3 rearrangement. For each sample, productive Simpson clonality was calculated as the square root of Simpson's diversity index across productive rearrangements. The table was pulled from immuneACCESS by TCRdb, which kept in-frame rearrangements only. Such tables lose some clones; where checked, under half of the loss comes from unresolved V genes, and the rest has no known cause. V, J and clone size derive from that table, while D and trimming were established from the DNA sequence. The sample includes 150,000 to 180,000 clones, with 80% observed a single time. The top ten constitute roughly 0.58% of the sample.

Counted from cysteine to phenylalanine, this CDR3 has 14 amino acids. CDR3 DNA is the only sequence kept; it has 42 bases, read in frame from the first base. Per the germline V gene, SGDLS is the CDR1 and YYNGEE is the CDR2. Clipping removes 6 bases from V and 5 bases from J, with 8 as the unmatched junction base count. The V gene is TRBV9 and the J gene is TRBJ2-5, with 9 middle bases fitting TRBD1. The sequence derives from a man aged 55 to 70 with acute or convalescent COVID-19. Input material: peripheral blood. The CDR3 corresponds to CASIEGQGGETQYF. The DNA is TGTGCCAGCATTGAGGGACAGGGAGGGGAGACCCAGTACTTC.